The subject of this entry is one T cell receptor (beta chain). Its specificity is not known. The entry originates in a study of CD8 T cells in Susac syndrome. Broader study findings: The authors acknowledged that their TCR sequencing and HLA analysis involved a relatively small number of individuals.

Germline trimming cut 5 bases from V and 5 bases from J; bases unmatched to any gene: 7. This CDR3 has 15 amino acids. Germline values: CDR1 SGHTA, CDR2 FQGNSA. TCR beta sequencing was performed on blood CD8+ and CD4+ T cells. TEMRA cells were FACS-enriched, with CD8+ and CD4+ T cells isolated negatively. The RNA, roughly 0.45 to 1 ug, was put through reverse transcription using random hexamers. From the immunoSEQ multiplex PCR reads, TCRdb called clonotypes with MiXCR, one entry per CDR3 protein. The table records about 180,000 distinct CDR3 sequences, around 94% of them present only once. The sequenced sample was CD4+ T cells from PBMCs. V gene TRBV7-2 combines with J gene TRBJ2-1, with TRBD2 identical over 9 bases. The sequence was obtained from a human donor with Susac syndrome. This CDR3 reads CASSRPSGAHNEQFF. The CDR3 DNA follows: TGTGCCAGCAGCCGGCCTAGCGGGGCTCACAATGAGCAGTTCTTC.